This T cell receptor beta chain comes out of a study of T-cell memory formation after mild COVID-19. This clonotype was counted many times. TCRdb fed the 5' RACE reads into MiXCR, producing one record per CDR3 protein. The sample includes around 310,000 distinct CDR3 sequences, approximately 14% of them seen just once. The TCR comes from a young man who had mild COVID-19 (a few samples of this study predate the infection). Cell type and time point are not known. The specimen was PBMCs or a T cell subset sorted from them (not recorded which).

CDR3 DNA sequence: TGTGCCAGCAGTTCTACAGGGATTTATGGCTACACCTTC. Translating gives CASSSTGIYGYTF. The rearrangement uses TRBV6-5 and TRBJ1-2; D is perhaps TRBD1 (6 bases). From germline, CDR1 is MNHEY and CDR2 SVGAGI. This CDR3 spans 13 amino acids. Trimming shortened V by 4 bases and J by 5 bases, and 11 bases separated the two germline ends.